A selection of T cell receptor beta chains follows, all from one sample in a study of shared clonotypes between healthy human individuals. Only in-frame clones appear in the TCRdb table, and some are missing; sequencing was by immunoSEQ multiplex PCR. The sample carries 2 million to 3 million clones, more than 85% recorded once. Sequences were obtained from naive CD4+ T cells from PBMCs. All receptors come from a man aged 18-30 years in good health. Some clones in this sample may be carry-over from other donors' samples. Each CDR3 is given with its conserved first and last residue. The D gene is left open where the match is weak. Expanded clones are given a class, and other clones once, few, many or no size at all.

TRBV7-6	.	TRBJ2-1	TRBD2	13	TGTGCCAGCAGCTCCCAGGCGGGAGGGCCGGAGTTCTTC	CASSSQAGGPEFF
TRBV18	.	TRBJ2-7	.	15	TGTGCCAGCTCGCCAAAAAGGGACGGATCCTACGAGCAGTACTTC	CASSPKRDGSYEQYF
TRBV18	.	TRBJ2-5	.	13	TGTGCCAGCTCACCAGGGATAACAGAGACCCAGTACTTC	CASSPGITETQYF
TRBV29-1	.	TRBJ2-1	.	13	TGCAGCGTAGGCCGCTGGGTGGACAATGAGCAGTTCTTC	CSVGRWVDNEQFF
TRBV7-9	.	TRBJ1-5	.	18	TGTGCCAGCAGTTTCGAAACTGGCAGGGGTGGAAGCAATCAGCCCCAGCATTTT	CASSFETGRGGSNQPQHF
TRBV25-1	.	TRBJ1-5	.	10	TGTGCCAGCAGACGAGCAGACCAGCATTTT	CASRRADQHF
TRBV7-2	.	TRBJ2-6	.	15	TGTGCCAGCAGCTTATCGATCGTTGGGGCCAACGTCCTGACTTTC	CASSLSIVGANVLTF
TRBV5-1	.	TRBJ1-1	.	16	TGCGCCAGCAGCTTGGCTTTGGGATCCCCCGACACTGAAGCTTTCTTT	CASSLALGSPDTEAFF
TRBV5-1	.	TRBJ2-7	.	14	TGCGCCAGCAGCTTGGGGCGGCCAGGGGACGAGCAGTACTTC	CASSLGRPGDEQYF
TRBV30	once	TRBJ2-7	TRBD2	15	TGTGCCTGGAGTGTAACGGCTAGCGGGATGAATGAGCAGTACTTC	CAWSVTASGMNEQYF
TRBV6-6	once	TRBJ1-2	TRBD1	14	TGTGCCAGCAGTTACGGGACAGGGGTTTTCGGCTACACCTTC	CASSYGTGVFGYTF
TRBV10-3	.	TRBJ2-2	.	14	TGTGCCATCAAGCATTCCGGCCAAACCGGGGAGCTGTTTTTT	CAIKHSGQTGELFF
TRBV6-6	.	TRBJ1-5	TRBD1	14	TGTGCCAGCAGTCCCGACAGGGGGAATCAGCCCCAGCATTTT	CASSPDRGNQPQHF
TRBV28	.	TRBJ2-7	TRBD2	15	TGTGCCAGCAGTCCAGGACTAGCGGGTTTTTACGAGCAGTACTTC	CASSPGLAGFYEQYF
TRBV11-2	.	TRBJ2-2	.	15	TGTGCCAGCAGACAGGGTCAACCGAACACCGGGGAGCTGTTTTTT	CASRQGQPNTGELFF
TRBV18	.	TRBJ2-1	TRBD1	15	TGTGCCAGCTCACCGGGGACAGGGGGCAACAATGAGCAGTTCTTC	CASSPGTGGNNEQFF
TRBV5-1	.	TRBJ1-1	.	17	TGCGCCAGCAGCTTGGCCAGCGGGGCCTTCATGAACACTGAAGCTTTCTTT	CASSLASGAFMNTEAFF
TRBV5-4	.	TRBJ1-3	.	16	TGTGCCAGCAGCTTGGGAGGCCAACTCCCTGGAAACACCATATATTTT	CASSLGGQLPGNTIYF
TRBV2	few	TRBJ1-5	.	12	TGTGCCAGCAGCCTCAGGGATCAGCCCCAGCATTTT	CASSLRDQPQHF
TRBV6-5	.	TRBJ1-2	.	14	TGTGCCAGCAGTTACTCCCGCAGAAACTATGGCTACACCTTC	CASSYSRRNYGYTF
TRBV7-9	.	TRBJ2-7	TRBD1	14	TGTGCCAGCAGCTTAGGTGACAGGGCCGGCGAGCAGTACTTC	CASSLGDRAGEQYF
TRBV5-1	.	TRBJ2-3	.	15	TGCGCCAGCAGCCAAGACCGGGACACCACAGATACGCAGTATTTT	CASSQDRDTTDTQYF
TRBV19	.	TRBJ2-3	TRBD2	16	TGTGCCAGTAGTATACTAGCGGAGCTAAACACAGATACGCAGTATTTT	CASSILAELNTDTQYF
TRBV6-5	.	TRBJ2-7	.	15	TGTGCCAGCAGTTACTCGGGGAGAGCCTCCTACGAGCAGTACTTC	CASSYSGRASYEQYF
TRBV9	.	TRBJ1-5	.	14	TGTGCCAGCAGCGGAGGGGTTACTGGTCAGCCCCAGCATTTT	CASSGGVTGQPQHF
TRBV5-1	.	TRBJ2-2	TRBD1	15	TGCGCCAGCGTACCGGGACAGGGCCTGGGCGGGGAGCTGTTTTTT	CASVPGQGLGGELFF
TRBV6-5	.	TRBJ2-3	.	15	TGTGCCAGCAGTCGTAGCGGAGGGGGCGCAGATACGCAGTATTTT	CASSRSGGGADTQYF
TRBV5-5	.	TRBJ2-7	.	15	TGTGCCAGCAGCTTGGGAAGACTTGGCTACTACGAGCAGTACTTC	CASSLGRLGYYEQYF
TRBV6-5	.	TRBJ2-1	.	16	TGTGCCAGCAGTTACTCATGGGGGAACTCCTACAATGAGCAGTTCTTC	CASSYSWGNSYNEQFF
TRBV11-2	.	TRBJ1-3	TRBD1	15	TGTGCCAGCAGCGCCGGGACAGGGGTAGGAAACACCATATATTTT	CASSAGTGVGNTIYF
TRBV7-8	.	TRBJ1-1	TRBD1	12	TGTGCCAGCAGCCCTTACAGGGGAGAAGCTTTCTTT	CASSPYRGEAFF
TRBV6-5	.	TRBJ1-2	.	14	TGTGCCAGCAAACTTAAGCCCGGAGGTTATGGCTACACCTTC	CASKLKPGGYGYTF
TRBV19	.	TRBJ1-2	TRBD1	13	TGTGCCAGTAGTGCGGACAGGGCGAATGGCTACACCTTC	CASSADRANGYTF
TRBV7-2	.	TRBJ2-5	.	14	TGTGCCAGCAGCTCTTACAGGGCGGGGGAGACCCAGTACTTC	CASSSYRAGETQYF
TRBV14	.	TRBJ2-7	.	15	TGTGCCAGCAGCCGAACAGGGACCCAATCCTACGAGCAGTACTTC	CASSRTGTQSYEQYF
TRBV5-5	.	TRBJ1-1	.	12	TGTGCCAGAGGTAGGGCATACACTGAAGCTTTCTTT	CARGRAYTEAFF
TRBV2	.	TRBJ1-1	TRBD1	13	TGTGCCAGCCAAGACAGGGTGAACACTGAAGCTTTCTTT	CASQDRVNTEAFF
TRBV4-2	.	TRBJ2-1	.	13	TGTGCCAGCAGCCAAGATCTAATGGATGAGCAGTTCTTC	CASSQDLMDEQFF
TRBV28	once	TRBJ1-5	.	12	TGTGCCAGCAGGACTGTCTCCCAGCCCCAGCATTTT	CASRTVSQPQHF
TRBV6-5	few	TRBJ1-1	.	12	TGTGCCAGCATGGGCACGGGGACTGAAGCTTTCTTT	CASMGTGTEAFF
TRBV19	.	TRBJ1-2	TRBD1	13	TGTGCCAGTAGTGTGACAGGGGGAGGAGGCTACACCTTC	CASSVTGGGGYTF
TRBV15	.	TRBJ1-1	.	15	TGTGCCACCAGCAGAGATCTAAACAGGAACACTGAAGCTTTCTTT	CATSRDLNRNTEAFF
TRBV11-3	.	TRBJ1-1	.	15	TGTGCCAGCAGCTTCGGGGGAGCAGGGCGCACTGAAGCTTTCTTT	CASSFGGAGRTEAFF
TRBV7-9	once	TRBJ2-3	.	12	TGTGCCAGCAGGTTAGCAGGGGATACGCAGTATTTT	CASRLAGDTQYF
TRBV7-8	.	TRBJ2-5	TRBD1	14	TGTGCCAGCAGCCCCCGGGACAGAGGGGAGACCCAGTACTTC	CASSPRDRGETQYF
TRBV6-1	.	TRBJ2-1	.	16	TGTGCCAGCAGTGACCAACCGGGACTTTCCTACAATGAGCAGTTCTTC	CASSDQPGLSYNEQFF
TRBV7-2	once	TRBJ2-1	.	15	TGTGCCAGCAGCTTAGAGCCTTTCTCCTACAATGAGCAGTTCTTC	CASSLEPFSYNEQFF
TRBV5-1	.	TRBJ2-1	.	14	TGCGCCAGCAGCTTGGTTGCACACTACAATGAGCAGTTCTTC	CASSLVAHYNEQFF
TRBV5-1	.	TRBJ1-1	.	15	TGCGCCAGCAGCTCCGACCCCCGGGGGCACACTGAAGCTTTCTTT	CASSSDPRGHTEAFF
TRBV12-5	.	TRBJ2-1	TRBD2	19	TGTGCTAGTGGTTTGGTAGCTAGCGGGGTCGGTAGCTCCTACAATGAGCAGTTCTTC	CASGLVASGVGSSYNEQFF
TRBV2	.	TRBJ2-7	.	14	TGTGCCAGCAGCCCCCGTGGGGGTTCCTACGAGCAGTACTTC	CASSPRGGSYEQYF
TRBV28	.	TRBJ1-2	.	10	TGTGCCAGCAGGGCCAGGGATATCACCTTC	CASRARDITF
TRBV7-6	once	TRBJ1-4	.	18	TGTGCCAGCAGCTTGAGAGGGGGAACACCTGCAACTAATGAAAAACTGTTTTTT	CASSLRGGTPATNEKLFF